Reported below is one T cell receptor beta chain. Its cognate antigen has yet to be identified. No clone much larger than this one lies a single base away; base qualities are absent. The cohort comprised 670 or so healthy bone marrow donors. Cohort members were all nominally healthy when sampled, although unrecorded immune exposures were likely present. The donor tested CMV seronegative and was one of the 352 seronegative cohort members. Each donor provided a peripheral blood sample, and peripheral blood mononuclear cells were used for TCR beta sequencing. Genomic DNA extraction from the blood cell samples was performed with the Qiagen DNeasy Blood Extraction Kit. This entry belongs to a study of cytomegalovirus exposure and HLA in healthy donors (dated by TCRdb to the late 2010s). With regard to the full study: An earlier analysis of a few hundred of the donors reported about 260 Gb of sequence data and 95 million to 140 million unique TCR beta sequences obtained from about 170 million T cells. An early release covering over 500 HLA-typed donors comprised approximately 290 gigabases of sequencing data and approximately 80 million unique TCR sequences. Among the roughly 400 genotyped donors, 75% to 90% belonged to the genetic ancestry cluster associated with self-reported Caucasian donors. The study aimed to test whether signatures of past pathogen exposure could be identified by cataloging public T cell receptors. The T cell repertoires of 670 or so subjects were profiled by immunosequencing and related to cytomegalovirus serostatus. Along with the approximately 700-subject first cohort, a separate validation cohort of over 90 different subjects was used. To predict cytomegalovirus infection status, the study combined high-throughput TCR immunosequencing, statistical association of individual TCRs with disease status, and machine learning. To study patterns of TCR occurrence, a later analysis re-analyzed previously published TCR beta repertoires from around 700 donors and added high-resolution HLA genotyping. The later analysis used no new phenotypic data to find candidate immune exposures, relying instead on TCR beta sequences and their occurrence across donors. In an earlier analysis of 587 of the donors, high-throughput TCR beta sequencing was used to judge whether each TCR beta V gene segment behaved as functional or pseudogenic. Donor age, sex, ethnicity and CMV serostatus were compiled together with the repertoire data. A later genetic analysis used genome-wide SNP genotypes for about three fifths of the roughly 700 donors, treating that subset as a discovery cohort. Every repertoire in the discovery cohort had been generated on one and the same sequencing platform. HLA typing covered class I and class II loci at four-digit resolution. The number of donors typed differed by locus, with about 629-640 for A, B, C, DRB1 and DQB1, roughly 520 for DQA1, over 600 for DPA1, and 450 to 480 for DPB1. Because of strong linkage in the cohort, 5 or 6 DR-DQ haplotypes were treated as single units for association and clustering. On average, approximately 250,000 unique TCR beta nucleotide sequences were sequenced per donor among about 400 genotyped donors of the cohort, with 15% to 20% of those sequences being non-productive.

The library came from the immunoSEQ multiplex PCR assay. A mixture of 60 forward primers for TCR Vbeta segments and 13 reverse primers for TCR Jbeta segments was used in the multiplex PCR. The CDR3 region of rearranged TCR beta genes was amplified from genomic DNA by a multiplex PCR assay. The amplified TCR beta libraries were sequenced on the Illumina HiSeq System as 87-base-pair reads. The study's processing was this. A later analysis counted around 72 million unique TCR beta chains across the 550 to 800 repertoires, and approximately 11 million of these chains were shared by at least two donors. A nearest-neighbor algorithm error-corrected the raw reads and collapsed the reads into unique sequences, merging closely related sequences to remove PCR and sequencing errors. To assign V, D and J gene segments, CDR3 sequences were aligned to IMGT reference sequences. For a sequence to be retained, a match of at least six nucleotides to both a V gene segment and a J gene segment was required. A rearrangement was called productive if the CDR3 had no stop codons and remained in frame with V and J, and every other rearrangement was called non-productive. CDR3 was defined according to IMGT convention as the region running from the second conserved V-encoded cysteine to the conserved J-encoded phenylalanine. Sequences without an unambiguous match to a single V gene segment were excluded from the earlier analysis of about 640 of the donors. In an earlier analysis of 500 to 750 of the donors, V segments were called functional above 56.7% productive rearrangements and were called segregating when the between-donor standard deviation exceeded 5%. To diagnose cytomegalovirus status from the catalog of TCR beta chain sequences, a statistical classification framework was built. In a later analysis, V and J genes were assigned by comparing TCR nucleotide sequences against IMGT/GENE-DB human TR gene sequences. In a later analysis, CDR3 sequences and most-parsimonious VDJ recombination scenarios were assigned using the TCRdist pipeline. In a later analysis, every TCR beta chain was defined by the combination of its CDR3 amino acid sequence and its V-gene family, and reads without a unique V-gene family were dropped. A later analysis removed several hundred highly shared, low-generation-probability nucleotide sequences to deal with suspected cross-contamination and a sequencing artifact. A later analysis calculated a clonal expansion index for each public chain from normalized within-repertoire ranks of inferred template counts. In a later analysis, generation probabilities were computed using a VDJ recombination model fitted to out-of-frame rearrangements, and the results were checked against IGoR. A later analysis scored TCR-TCR, TCR-HLA and TCR-CMV co-occurrence with hypergeometric tests, applying a repertoire-size bias correction to TCR pairs. A later analysis estimated false discovery rates by permuting HLA or CMV assignments 20 times. In a later analysis, co-occurring TCRs were grouped using DBSCAN, and TCRdist sequence similarity was added for clustering within HLA-allele-positive subsets. For co-occurrence clustering, repertoires with fewer than 30,000 or more than 120,000 public chains were excluded, along with several repertoires with anomalous nucleotide sharing. Not all clones reach the TCRdb copy of this immuneACCESS table, which keeps in-frame sequences only. Checked studies attribute under half of the gap to unresolved V genes and leave the rest unexplained. V and J calls plus clone size are reproduced from that table; the DNA served to infer D and trimming. The sample includes fewer than 250,000 clones, with about four fifths observed a single time. Roughly 1.1% of the sample comes from the top ten.

Summary of the overall study and its limitations: CMV serostatus was the only immune exposure information available for the cohort. The classifier was reported to diagnose cytomegalovirus status with high specificity and sensitivity in both the original cohort and the validation cohort. In a later analysis, about 17,000 TCR beta sequences were associated with specific HLA alleles at a false discovery rate of 0.05. In an earlier analysis of around 600 of the donors, most TCR beta V segments were observed in productive rearrangements about 87% or about 30% of the time, broadly matching IMGT annotations. A few of the identified cytomegalovirus-associated TCR beta chains were confirmed in vitro to be specific for cytomegalovirus antigens. A group of highly shared sequence variants was considered likely to be a technical artifact of the sequencing pipeline. A later analysis found that most CMV-associated TCR beta chains appeared HLA-restricted, with HLA associations seemingly driven largely by CMV exposure. Compared with equally common non-associated chains, HLA-associated TCR beta chains in a later analysis were more clonally expanded and had lower generation probabilities. A further reported finding was that TCR beta sequences accurately predicted the HLA-A and HLA-B alleles for most subjects in the first cohort. Compared with the roughly 700-donor mean, donors in an Asian-associated ancestry cluster had fewer N-insertions in productive TCRs, according to a later genetic analysis. A later analysis reported that several top co-occurrence clusters appeared linked to parvovirus B19, influenza, CMV and Epstein-Barr virus. It was suggested by the authors that the approach could potentially be generalized to other disease states and immunological phenotypes. A later genetic analysis associated a missense DCLRE1C variant with V-gene and J-gene trimming of TCR beta chains, and an independent cohort replicated the association. This cohort had only TCR beta chains sequenced, and the lack of alpha or paired-chain data limited which features could be detected. Assigning TCR associations to individual alleles was difficult when HLA alleles, especially DR and DQ, strongly co-occurred. While some public TCRs were present in many individuals, most TCR sequences turned up only very rarely across donors. Because counts were too low, around 17 rarely observed V segments, including chromosome 9 orphons, were left out of the earlier analysis of 587 of the donors. Because HLA typing was missing for some donors at each locus, association tests included only the typed subset. Correlated functional status among segregating V segments might reflect linkage disequilibrium, but an unknown experimental factor could not be ruled out. In the study, approximately 150 TCR beta chains were listed as associated with cytomegalovirus. In a later analysis, the rate of TCR association differed among HLA loci, with DRB1 alleles having the most associated TCRs and HLA-C alleles having the fewest. Because the 87-base-pair reads could not distinguish some IMGT-functional V segments, including TRBV6-2 and TRBV6-3, those segments were excluded. The presence/absence analyses assumed that sequencing depth was roughly uniform across donors, and that assumption may not be true.

After removal of 1 base from V and 8 bases from J, the junction retains 0 bases not matched to a gene. Based on the germline V gene (reference sequence), the CDR1 and CDR2 sequences are LNHNV and YYDKDF. Including cysteine and phenylalanine, the CDR3 has 14 amino acids. This entry keeps only the CDR3 DNA: 42 bases, framed from base 1. The sample consisted of PBMCs. The V and J genes are TRBV15 and TRBJ2-1; 12 nucleotides in the junction match TRBD2. The TCR sequence derives from a woman aged 40 to 50 in good health and CMV-seronegative. The DNA sequence follows: TGTGCCACCAGCAGAGGGACTAGCGGGGATGAGCAGTTCTTC. It codes for CATSRGTSGDEQFF.